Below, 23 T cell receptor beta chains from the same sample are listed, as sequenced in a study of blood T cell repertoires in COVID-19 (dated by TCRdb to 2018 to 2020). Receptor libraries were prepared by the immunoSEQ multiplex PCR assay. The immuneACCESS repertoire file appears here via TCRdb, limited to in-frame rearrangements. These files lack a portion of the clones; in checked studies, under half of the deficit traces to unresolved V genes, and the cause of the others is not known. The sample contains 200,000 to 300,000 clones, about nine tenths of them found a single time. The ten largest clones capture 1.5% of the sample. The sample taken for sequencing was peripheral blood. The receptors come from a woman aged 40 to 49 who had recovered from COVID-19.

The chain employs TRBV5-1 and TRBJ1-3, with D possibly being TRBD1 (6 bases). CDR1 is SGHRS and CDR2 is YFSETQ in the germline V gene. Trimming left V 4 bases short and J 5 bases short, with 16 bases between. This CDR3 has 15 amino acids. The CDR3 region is CASSPTTGIRNTIYF. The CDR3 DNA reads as TGCGCCAGCAGCCCTACTACAGGGATTCGAAACACCATATATTTT.

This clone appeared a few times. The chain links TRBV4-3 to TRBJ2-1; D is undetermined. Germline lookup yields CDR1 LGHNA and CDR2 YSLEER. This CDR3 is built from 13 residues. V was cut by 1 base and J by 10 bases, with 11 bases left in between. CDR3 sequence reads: CASSQVGEAEQFF. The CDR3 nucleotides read TGCGCCAGCAGCCAAGTTGGAGAGGCCGAGCAGTTCTTC.

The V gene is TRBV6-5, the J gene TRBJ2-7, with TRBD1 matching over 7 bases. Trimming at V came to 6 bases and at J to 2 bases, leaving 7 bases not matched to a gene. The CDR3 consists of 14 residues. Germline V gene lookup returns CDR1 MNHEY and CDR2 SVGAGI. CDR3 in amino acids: CASSRTGQPYEQYF. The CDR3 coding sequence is TGTGCCAGCAGCCGGACAGGACAGCCCTACGAGCAGTACTTC.

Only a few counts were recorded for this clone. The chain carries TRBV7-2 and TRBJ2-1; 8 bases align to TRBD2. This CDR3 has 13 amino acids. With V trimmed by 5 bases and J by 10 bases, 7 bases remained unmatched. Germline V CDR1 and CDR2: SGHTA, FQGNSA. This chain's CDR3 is CASSPPRGVEQFF. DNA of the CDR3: TGTGCCAGCAGCCCCCCGCGGGGGGTCGAGCAGTTCTTC.

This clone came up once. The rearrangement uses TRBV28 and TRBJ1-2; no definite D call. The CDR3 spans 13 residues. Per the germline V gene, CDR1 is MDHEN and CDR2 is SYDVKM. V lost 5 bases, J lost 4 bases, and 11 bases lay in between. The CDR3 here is CASSPAEPYGYTF. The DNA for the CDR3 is TGTGCCAGCAGTCCCGCGGAGCCCTATGGCTACACCTTC.

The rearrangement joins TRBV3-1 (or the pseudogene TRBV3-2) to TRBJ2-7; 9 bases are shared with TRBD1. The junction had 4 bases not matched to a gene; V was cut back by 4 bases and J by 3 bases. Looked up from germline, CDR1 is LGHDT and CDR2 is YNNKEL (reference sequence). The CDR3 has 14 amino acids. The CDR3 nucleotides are TGTGCCAGCAGCCGACAGGGGGGGAACTACGAGCAGTACTTC. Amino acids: CASSRQGGNYEQYF.

DNA of the CDR3: TGTGCCAGCAGCTTAACACCAGCGGGGGTAGAGACCCAGTACTTC. Residues: CASSLTPAGVETQYF. The rearrangement links TRBV7-3 to TRBJ2-5; TRBD2 matches at 8 bases. After removal of 0 bases from V and 4 bases from J, the junction contained 4 bases not matched to a gene. From germline, CDR1 is SGHTA and CDR2 FQGTGA. The CDR3 spans 15 residues.

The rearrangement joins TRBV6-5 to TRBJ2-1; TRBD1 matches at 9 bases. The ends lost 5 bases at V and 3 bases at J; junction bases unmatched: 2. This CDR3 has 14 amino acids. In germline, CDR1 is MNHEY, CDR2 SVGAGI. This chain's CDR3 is CASSRQGVYNEQFF. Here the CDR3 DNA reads TGTGCCAGCAGTCGACAGGGGGTCTACAATGAGCAGTTCTTC.

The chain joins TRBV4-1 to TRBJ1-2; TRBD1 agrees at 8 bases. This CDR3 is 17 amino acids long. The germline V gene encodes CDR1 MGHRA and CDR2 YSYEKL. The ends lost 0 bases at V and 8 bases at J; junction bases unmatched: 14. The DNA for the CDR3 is TGCGCCAGCAGCCAAGAGATGCAGGGGGCGCCGTTAAGCGGCTACACCTTC. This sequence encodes CASSQEMQGAPLSGYTF.

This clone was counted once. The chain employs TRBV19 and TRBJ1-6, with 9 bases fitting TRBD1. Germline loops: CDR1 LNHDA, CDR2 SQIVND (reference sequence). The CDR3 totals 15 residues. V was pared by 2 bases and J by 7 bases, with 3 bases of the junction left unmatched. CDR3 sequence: CASSILDRGNSPLHF. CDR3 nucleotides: TGTGCCAGTAGTATATTGGACAGGGGAAATTCACCCCTCCACTTT.

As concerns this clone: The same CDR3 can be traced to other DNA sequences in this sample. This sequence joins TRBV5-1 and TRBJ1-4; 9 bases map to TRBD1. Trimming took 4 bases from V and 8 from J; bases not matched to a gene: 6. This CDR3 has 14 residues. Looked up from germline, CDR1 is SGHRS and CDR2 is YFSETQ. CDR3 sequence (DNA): TGCGCCAGCAGCCCGGGACAGGGAGGGGAAAAACTGTTTTTT. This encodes CASSPGQGGEKLFF.

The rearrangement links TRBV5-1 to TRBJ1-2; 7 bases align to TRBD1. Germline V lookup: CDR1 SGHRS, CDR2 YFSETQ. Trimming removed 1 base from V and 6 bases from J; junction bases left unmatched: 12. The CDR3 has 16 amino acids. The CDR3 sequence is CASSLTGDNYSHGYTF. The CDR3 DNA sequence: TGCGCCAGCAGCTTGACAGGGGATAACTACTCTCATGGCTACACCTTC.

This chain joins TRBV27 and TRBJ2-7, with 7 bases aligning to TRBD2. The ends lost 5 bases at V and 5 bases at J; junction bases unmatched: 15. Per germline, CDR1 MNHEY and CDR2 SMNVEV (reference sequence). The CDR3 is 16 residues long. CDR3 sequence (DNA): TGTGCCAGCAGTCCCCCCCCAGCGGGGATGGGGAACGAGCAGTACTTC. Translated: CASSPPPAGMGNEQYF.

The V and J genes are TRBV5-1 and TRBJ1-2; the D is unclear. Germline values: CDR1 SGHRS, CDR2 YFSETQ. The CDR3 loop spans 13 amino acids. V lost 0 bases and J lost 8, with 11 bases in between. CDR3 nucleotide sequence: TGCGCCAGCAGCTTGGACGGAGGGATGGGCTACACCTTC. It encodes CASSLDGGMGYTF. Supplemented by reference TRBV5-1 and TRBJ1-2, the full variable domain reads KAGVTQTPRYLIKTRGQQVTLSCSPISGHRSVSWYQQTPGQGLQFLFEYFSETQRNKGNFPGRFSGRQFSNSRSEMNVSTLELGDSALYLCASSLDGGMGYTFGSGTRLTVV.

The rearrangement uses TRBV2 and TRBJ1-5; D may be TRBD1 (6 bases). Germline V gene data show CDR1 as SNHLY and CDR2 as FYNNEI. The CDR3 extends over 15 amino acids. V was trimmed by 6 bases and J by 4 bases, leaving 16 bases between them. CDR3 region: CASSRGGAENQPQHF. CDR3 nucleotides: TGTGCCAGCAGCAGAGGGGGTGCGGAAAATCAGCCCCAGCATTTT.

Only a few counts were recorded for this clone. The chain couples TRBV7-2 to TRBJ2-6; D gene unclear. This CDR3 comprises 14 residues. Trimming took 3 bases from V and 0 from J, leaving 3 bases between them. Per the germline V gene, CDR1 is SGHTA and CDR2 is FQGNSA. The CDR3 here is CASSFVSGANVLTF. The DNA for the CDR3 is TGTGCCAGCAGCTTCGTCTCTGGGGCCAACGTCCTGACTTTC.

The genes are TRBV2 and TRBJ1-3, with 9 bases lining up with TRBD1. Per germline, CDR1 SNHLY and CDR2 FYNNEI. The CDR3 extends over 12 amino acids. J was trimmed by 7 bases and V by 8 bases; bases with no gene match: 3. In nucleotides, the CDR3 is TGTGCCAGCGCAGACAGGGGGAACACCATATATTTT. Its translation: CASADRGNTIYF. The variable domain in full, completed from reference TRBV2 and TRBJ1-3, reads EPEVTQTPSHQVTQMGQEVILRCVPISNHLYFYWYRQILGQKVEFLVSFYNNEISEKSEIFDDQFSVERPDGSNFTLKIRSTKLEDSAMYFCASADRGNTIYFGEGSWLTVV.

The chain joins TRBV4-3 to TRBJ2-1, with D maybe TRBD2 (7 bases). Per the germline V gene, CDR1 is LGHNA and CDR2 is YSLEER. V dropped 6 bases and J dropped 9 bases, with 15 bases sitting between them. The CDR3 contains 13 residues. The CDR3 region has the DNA TGCGCCAGCAGGGGGGGGACGGGGGCTGAGCAGTTCTTC. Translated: CASRGGTGAEQFF.

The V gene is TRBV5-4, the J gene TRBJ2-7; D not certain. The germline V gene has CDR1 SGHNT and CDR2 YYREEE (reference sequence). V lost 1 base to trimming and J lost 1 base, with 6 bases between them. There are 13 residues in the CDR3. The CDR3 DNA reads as TGTGCCAGCAGCTTGACAGTTTCCTACGAGCAGTACTTC. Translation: CASSLTVSYEQYF.

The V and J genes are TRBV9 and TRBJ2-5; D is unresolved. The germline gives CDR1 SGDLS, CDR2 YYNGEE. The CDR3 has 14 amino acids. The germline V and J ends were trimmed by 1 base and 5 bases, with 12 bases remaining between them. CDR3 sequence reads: CASSVSSSFETQYF. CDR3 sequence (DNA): TGTGCCAGCAGCGTATCCAGTAGCTTCGAGACCCAGTACTTC.

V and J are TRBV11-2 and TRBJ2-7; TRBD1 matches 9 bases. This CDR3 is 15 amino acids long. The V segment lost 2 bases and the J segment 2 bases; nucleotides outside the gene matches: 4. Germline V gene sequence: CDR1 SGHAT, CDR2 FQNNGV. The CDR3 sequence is CASSLRRDRAYEQYF. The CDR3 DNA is TGTGCCAGCAGCTTACGGCGGGACAGGGCCTACGAGCAGTACTTC.

CDR3 DNA: TGTGCCTGGAGCGCCTTGGGCATCGAGCAGTACTTC. Amino acid sequence: CAWSALGIEQYF. The chain is built from TRBV30 and TRBJ2-7, with D unclear. This CDR3 is built from 12 residues. CDR1 and CDR2 (germline): GTSNPN, SVGIG (reference sequence). Between the trimmed V and J ends, which lost 3 bases and 6 bases, there was a span of 12 bases. Full variable domain (rest looked up from reference TRBV30 and TRBJ2-7): SQTIHQWPATLVQPVGSPLSLECTVEGTSNPNLYWYRQAAGRGLQLLFYSVGIGQISSEVPQNLSASRPQDRQFILSSKKLLLSDSGFYLCAWSALGIEQYFGPGTRLTVT.

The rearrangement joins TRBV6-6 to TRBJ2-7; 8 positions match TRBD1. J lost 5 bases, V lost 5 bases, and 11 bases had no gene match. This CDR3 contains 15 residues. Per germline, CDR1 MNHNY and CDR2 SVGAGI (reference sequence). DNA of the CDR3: TGTGCCAGCAGTGACGGACAGGGAAGTTTCCACGAGCAGTACTTC. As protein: CASSDGQGSFHEQYF.